Listed below are T cell receptor beta chains from one sample, sequenced in a study of T cell clones after liver transplantation. Clones were read by immunoSEQ multiplex PCR, and TCRdb kept only the in-frame ones, dropping some. The table records approximately 55,000 clones, 71% of them present only once. Sequencing used CD4+ T cells from blood, obtained before liver transplant. All receptors come from a human donor who received a liver transplant. The CDR3 runs from the conserved cysteine through the conserved F or W. Each record gives: J gene, D gene, V gene, clone size, CDR3 DNA, CDR3 protein. A D gene is named only where the DNA matches it firmly. Where a row states a size, it is once, few, many or the class of an expanded clone; other rows omit it.

>TRBJ2-1|.|TRBV11-2|.
TGTGCCAGCAGCATAATTAGCTCTGAGGTTGAGCAGTTCTTC
CASSIISSEVEQFF
>TRBJ2-7|TRBD1|TRBV6-1|.
TGTGCCAGCAGGACAGGGACCCCCTACGAGCAGTACTTC
CASRTGTPYEQYF
>TRBJ2-4|TRBD1|TRBV28|.
TGTGCCAGCAGTGACATACAGGGGAGAGCCAAAAACATTCAGTACTTC
CASSDIQGRAKNIQYF
>TRBJ2-7|.|TRBV6-6|few
TGTGCCAGCAGGCCCCAGCGGACCTCCTACGAGCAGTACTTC
CASRPQRTSYEQYF
>TRBJ2-7|.|TRBV7-8|.
TGTGCCAGCAGCCCCCAGGCTGGGTTCTACGAGCAGTACTTC
CASSPQAGFYEQYF
>TRBJ2-7|TRBD1|TRBV4-1|few
TGCGCCAGCAGCCACCCCGGGACAGCCTACGAGCAGTACTTC
CASSHPGTAYEQYF
>TRBJ1-2|.|TRBV10-3|.
TGTGCCATCAGTGATATATCTAATGGGCAGGGGAATGGCTACACCTTC
CAISDISNGQGNGYTF
>TRBJ2-7|.|TRBV19|.
TGTGCCAGTAGTATGGGCACCTACGAGCAGTACTTC
CASSMGTYEQYF
>TRBJ1-4|TRBD1|TRBV28|.
TGTGCCAGCAGGGAGGACAGGGAGGCTAATGAAAAACTGTTTTTT
CASREDREANEKLFF
>TRBJ2-6|.|TRBV6-1|.
TGTGCCAGCAGTGAAACCTACCAGGCTGGGGCCAACGTCCTGACTTTC
CASSETYQAGANVLTF
>TRBJ2-7|TRBD2|TRBV28|.
TGTGCCAGCAGACGGGGGGCCTACGAGCAGTACTTC
CASRRGAYEQYF
>TRBJ1-2|TRBD1|TRBV10-2|.
TGCGCCAGCAGCGGGACAGGGGGAATAATTGGCTACACCTTC
CASSGTGGIIGYTF
>TRBJ2-7|.|TRBV18|.
TGTGCCAGCTCACCACCTCTGGGGGGGGCTTACGAGCAGTACTTC
CASSPPLGGAYEQYF
>TRBJ2-7|.|TRBV7-3|.
TGTGCCAGCAGCTTAGGAGCGCCAGGGGACGAGCAGTACTTC
CASSLGAPGDEQYF
>TRBJ1-5|.|TRBV18|.
TGTGCCAGCTCACCTACCGGGGAACAGCCCCAGCATTTT
CASSPTGEQPQHF
>TRBJ1-1|TRBD1|TRBV4-1|.
TGCGCCAGCAGCCAAGGGACAGGGGCAACTCGTGTTGAAGCTTTCTTT
CASSQGTGATRVEAFF
>TRBJ2-2|.|TRBV28|.
TGTGCCAGCAGTTTATCCGGGAACACCGGGGAGCTGTTTTTT
CASSLSGNTGELFF
>TRBJ1-2|.|TRBV19|.
TGTGCCAGTAGATCCCCCGACAGCTCCCGCTATGGCTACACCTTC
CASRSPDSSRYGYTF
>TRBJ1-2|TRBD1|TRBV4-2|once
TGTGCCAGCAGCCAAGGCGGACAGGGGGCTGAATATGGCTACACCTTC
CASSQGGQGAEYGYTF
>TRBJ1-6|.|TRBV11-2|.
TGTGCCAGCAGCTTCGAGTCGTCACCCCTCCACTTT
CASSFESSPLHF
>TRBJ1-1|.|TRBV6-5|.
TGTGCCAGCAGCCGCGGCGGGAACACTGAAGCTTTCTTT
CASSRGGNTEAFF
>TRBJ1-1|.|TRBV6-5|.
TGTGCCAGCAGTCTGGGGACAGAAGCTTTCTTT
CASSLGTEAFF
>TRBJ2-5|TRBD2|TRBV30|.
TGTGCCTGTACCGGGCTAGCGGGGGGACTTCAAGAGACCCAGTACTTC
CACTGLAGGLQETQYF
>TRBJ2-1|.|TRBV7-9|.
TGTGCCAGCAGCCCACATGACAGGTATAGTAGGGAGCAGTTCTTC
CASSPHDRYSREQFF
>TRBJ2-7|TRBD1|TRBV5-6|.
TGTGCCAGCAGTCGTGAGGTGACAGGGTGGACGAACGAGCAGTACTTC
CASSREVTGWTNEQYF
>TRBJ1-2|TRBD1|TRBV18|.
TGTGCCAGCTCACCGGTGGACAGGGGGTCCTATGGCTACACCTTC
CASSPVDRGSYGYTF
>TRBJ2-5|.|TRBV10-3|.
TGTGCCATCAGTACCGGGATCCTCCACGGCCAAGAGACCCAGTACTTC
CAISTGILHGQETQYF
>TRBJ1-1|TRBD1|TRBV4-1|many
TGCGCCAGCAGCCGTGGGGACAGGGTAAACACTGAAGCTTTCTTT
CASSRGDRVNTEAFF
>TRBJ2-3|.|TRBV2|.
TGTGCCAGCACCTACACAGATACGCAGTATTTT
CASTYTDTQYF
>TRBJ2-1|TRBD2|TRBV4-2|.
TGTGCCAGCAGCCTGACTAGCGGGGGGCACAATGAGCAGTTCTTC
CASSLTSGGHNEQFF
>TRBJ2-7|TRBD1|TRBV19|.
TGTGCCAGTAGTCCAGGACAGGGAGCCTACGAGCAGTACTTC
CASSPGQGAYEQYF
>TRBJ1-1|TRBD1|TRBV6-1|.
TGTGCCAGCAGTGAGCAAGGACAGGGATTCACTGAAGCTTTCTTT
CASSEQGQGFTEAFF
>TRBJ1-2|.|TRBV29-1|.
TGCAGCGTCACAGTTAACTATGGCTACACCTTC
CSVTVNYGYTF
>TRBJ1-1|.|TRBV7-2|few
TGTGCCAGCAGCACACAGGGTCGGGCTGAAGCTTTCTTT
CASSTQGRAEAFF
>TRBJ2-3|TRBD1|TRBV28|.
TGTGCCAGCAGTCGATCGACAGGGTGGGCTACGCAGTATTTT
CASSRSTGWATQYF
>TRBJ2-4|.|TRBV27|.
TGTGCCAGCAGTTTAGGTCGGGGTAGGAACATTCAGTACTTC
CASSLGRGRNIQYF
>TRBJ2-7|TRBD1|TRBV6-1|.
TGTGCCAGCACTCGGACAGGGATAATTTCCTACGAGCAGTACTTC
CASTRTGIISYEQYF
>TRBJ1-4|.|TRBV2|.
TGTGCCAGCAATCAGGGTGGGGGCAATGAAAAACTGTTTTTT
CASNQGGGNEKLFF
>TRBJ2-1|TRBD2|TRBV6-4|.
TGTGCCAGCAAGATTTCAGCGGGGAGCTCCTACAATGAGCAGTTCTTC
CASKISAGSSYNEQFF
>TRBJ2-4|TRBD2|TRBV11-2|.
TGTGCCAGCAGCTTAGGACTAGCGGGGGGCCGGGGGAACATTCAGTACTTC
CASSLGLAGGRGNIQYF
>TRBJ1-2|TRBD1|TRBV7-9|.
TGTGCCAGCAGCTTCCCGCGTTTAGGAGGGGGCGCGAGGGGCTACACCTTC
CASSFPRLGGGARGYTF
>TRBJ2-1|TRBD1|TRBV7-2|.
TGTGCCAGCAGCCGTGGGGACAGTGCCTACAATGAGCAGTTCTTC
CASSRGDSAYNEQFF
>TRBJ2-7|.|TRBV10-1|.
TGCGCCAGCAGTGAGTCAGGCGGAGGCAAACCCTACGAGCAGTACTTC
CASSESGGGKPYEQYF
>TRBJ2-1|TRBD2|TRBV9|.
TGTGCCAGCAGCCCTCGCCTAGCGGGGGTCAATGAGCAGTTCTTC
CASSPRLAGVNEQFF
>TRBJ1-5|.|TRBV19|once
TGTGCCAGTAAGGTGGACAGCTTAGCTAATCAGCCCCAGCATTTT
CASKVDSLANQPQHF
>TRBJ1-2|TRBD1|TRBV28|.
TGTGCCAGCAGTATCACCCAGGGGGCCCATAACTATGGCTACACCTTC
CASSITQGAHNYGYTF
>TRBJ1-6|.|TRBV6-6|.
TGTGCCAGCAGTTACGAGGGAACAGGGAACAATTCACCCCTCCACTTT
CASSYEGTGNNSPLHF
>TRBJ2-3|.|TRBV2|.
TGTGCCAGCAGTCTTCAGGGAACTAGCACAGATACGCAGTATTTT
CASSLQGTSTDTQYF
>TRBJ1-4|TRBD1|TRBV4-2|.
TGTGCCAGCAGCCCGGGACAGGGAGAAAAACTGTTTTTT
CASSPGQGEKLFF
>TRBJ1-2|.|TRBV30|.
TGTGCCTGGAGTCAGACAGCCGATGGCTACACCTTC
CAWSQTADGYTF
>TRBJ2-7|.|TRBV11-2|few
TGTGCCAGCAGCTTAATCGCAGGGGCCTACGAGCAGTACTTC
CASSLIAGAYEQYF